Listed here are 25 T cell receptor beta chains from one sample, sequenced in a study of T cells after posttransplantation cyclophosphamide. The protocol was immunoSEQ multiplex PCR, while the TCRdb copy is restricted to in-frame clones and leaves out a portion. Observed in the sample are more than 40,000 clones, none of them singletons. The specimen was PBMCs. The receptors originated from a man in his forties in good health, CMV-negative, and a related stem cell transplant donor.

At least ten counts were recorded for this clone. Germline and junction disagree at one end, which may indicate a read error. The rearrangement joins TRBV7-9 to TRBJ2-3; tentative D call: TRBD2 (5 bases). The CDR3 is made up of 15 amino acids. Germline CDR1 SEHNR, CDR2 FQNEAQ (reference sequence). The CDR3: CASSLGSQEADTQYF. CDR3 DNA: TGTGCCAGCAGTTTAGGAAGCCAGGAGGCAGATACGCAGTATTTT.

This clone was detected ten times or more. The chain carries TRBV30 and TRBJ2-7, with no clear D. This CDR3 is 13 amino acids long. Germline V gene lookup returns CDR1 GTSNPN and CDR2 SVGIG (reference sequence). V lost 0 bases, J lost 0 bases, and 6 bases lay in between. The CDR3 region has the DNA TGTGCCTGGAGTGTAACACACTCCTACGAGCAGTACTTC. This codes for CAWSVTHSYEQYF.

A remark on this clone: A clone one base away is much larger, so this may be a read error. J is TRBJ2-5 and V is TRBV5-8; no clear D gene. The DNA matches TRBJ2-7 better at its end, which makes the J call doubtful. Per germline, CDR1 SGHTS and CDR2 YDEGEE. The CDR3 has 11 amino acids. For the CDR3, the DNA is TGTGCCAGCAGCCCTTCCTACGAGCAGTACTTC. It encodes CASSPSYEQYF.

This clone was detected ten times or more. The genes are TRBV18 and TRBJ2-7, with 9 nucleotides matching TRBD1. In germline, CDR1 is KGHSH, CDR2 LQKENI. V trimming: 4 bases; J trimming: 6 bases; junction bases outside the gene matches: 10. The CDR3 has 15 residues. The CDR3 nucleotides read TGTGCCAGCTCACACCCCAACAGGGGGCCCCCCGAGCAGTACTTC. The encoded protein is CASSHPNRGPPEQYF.

This clone was detected ten times or more. The chain combines TRBV5-1 with TRBJ2-1; 10 bases fit TRBD2. The CDR3 extends over 16 amino acids. Trimming at V came to 0 bases and at J to 5 bases, leaving 5 bases not matched to a gene. Looked up from germline, CDR1 is SGHRS and CDR2 is YFSETQ. For the CDR3, the DNA is TGCGCCAGCAGCTTGGAAACTAGCGGGATCAACAATGAGCAGTTCTTC. This translates into CASSLETSGINNEQFF. Variable domain in full (rest from reference TRBV5-1 and TRBJ2-1): KAGVTQTPRYLIKTRGQQVTLSCSPISGHRSVSWYQQTPGQGLQFLFEYFSETQRNKGNFPGRFSGRQFSNSRSEMNVSTLELGDSALYLCASSLETSGINNEQFFGPGTRLTVL.

This clone was seen repeatedly, ten times or more. The V call is TRBV9, the J call TRBJ2-1; a weak D match, TRBD1 (6 bases). Germline CDR1 reads SGDLS; CDR2 reads YYNGEE. There are 14 residues in the CDR3. V lost 2 bases, J lost 7 bases, and 13 bases lay in between. The CDR3 here is CASSVSQGWNEQFF. CDR3 DNA sequence: TGTGCCAGCAGCGTCTCCCAGGGGTGGAATGAGCAGTTCTTC. The entire variable domain, with the rest obtained from reference TRBV9 and TRBJ2-1, is as follows: DSGVTQTPKHLITATGQRVTLRCSPRSGDLSVYWYQQSLDQGLQFLIQYYNGEERAKGNILERFSAQQFPDLHSELNLSSLELGDSALYFCASSVSQGWNEQFFGPGTRLTVL.

This clone was seen ten or more times. The V call is TRBV5-8, the J call TRBJ2-7; 13 nucleotides line up with TRBD2. This CDR3 comprises 17 residues. V lost 4 bases and J lost 0; bases outside the gene matches: 7. Germline lookup yields CDR1 SGHTS and CDR2 YDEGEE. CDR3 region: CASSPGLAGASSYEQYF. In DNA form, the CDR3 reads TGTGCCAGCAGCCCCGGACTAGCGGGAGCTTCCTCCTACGAGCAGTACTTC.

This clone was seen at least ten times. V usage is TRBV2 and J usage is TRBJ2-2; D uncertain. The CDR3 contains 14 residues. The germline gives CDR1 SNHLY, CDR2 FYNNEI. Trimming shortened V by 2 bases and J by 3 bases, and 7 bases separated the two germline ends. Here the CDR3 reads CASSETRDTGELFF. In nucleotides, the CDR3 is TGTGCCAGCAGTGAAACTCGGGACACCGGGGAGCTGTTTTTT.

This clone has a count of ten or more. V usage is TRBV27 and J usage is TRBJ2-2; TRBD2 aligns across 7 bases. V lost 6 bases to trimming and J lost 0 bases; unmatched junction nucleotides: 4. Germline V gene sequence: CDR1 MNHEY, CDR2 SMNVEV (reference sequence). The CDR3 covers 15 residues. CDR3 residues: CASRRDYANTGELFF. CDR3 DNA: TGTGCCAGCAGACGGGACTATGCGAACACCGGGGAGCTGTTTTTT.

There are many counts of this clone. The J gene is TRBJ2-7, the V gene TRBV28, with TRBD2 matching 7 bases. The CDR3 is 15 amino acids. The junction had 15 bases not matched to a gene; V was cut back by 6 bases and J by 7 bases. CDR1 and CDR2 from the germline V gene are MDHEN and SYDVKM. Written as DNA, the CDR3 is TGTGCCAGCAGCCCACTAGGTGAGCGGGGTAAAGAGCAGTACTTC. This codes for CASSPLGERGKEQYF.

This clone was recorded many times. The rearrangement joins TRBV6-6 to TRBJ1-1, with D hard to call. The ends were cut back, 2 bases at V and 11 bases at J, with 12 bases in the middle. The CDR3 is made up of 12 amino acids. Germline loops: CDR1 MNHNY, CDR2 SVGAGI (reference sequence). The CDR3 DNA follows: TGTGCCAGCAGTTACCCACGGTTTCGCGCTTTCTTT. Translated, it gives CASSYPRFRAFF.

This clone came up many times. The gene calls are TRBV30 and TRBJ1-4; TRBD1 matches at 8 bases. After removal of 2 bases from V and 4 bases from J, the junction contained 3 bases not matched to a gene. CDR3 length equals 14 residues. The germline V gene encodes CDR1 GTSNPN and CDR2 SVGIG (reference sequence). CDR3 nucleotides: TGTGCCTGGAGTTATGGACAGGGTAATGAAAAACTGTTTTTT. Protein product: CAWSYGQGNEKLFF.

This clone has at least ten counts. The chain recombines TRBV11-3 with TRBJ2-1; D gene ambiguous. V was trimmed by 1 base and J by 5 bases, leaving 9 bases between them. CDR3 size: 14 residues. Germline values: CDR1 SGHNT, CDR2 YENEEA. The CDR3 DNA follows: TGTGCCAGCAGCTTAGGAGGTCTTCACAATGAGCAGTTCTTC. As protein: CASSLGGLHNEQFF.

This clone was counted at least ten times. The J gene is TRBJ2-7, the V gene TRBV6-1; TRBD1 aligns across 9 bases. CDR1 MNHNS and CDR2 SASEGT come from the germline V gene. The CDR3 runs to 13 residues. J gave up 4 bases and V 8 bases, and 6 bases lay outside the gene matches. The CDR3 is CASVTGGAYEQYF. The DNA for the CDR3 is TGTGCCAGCGTTACAGGGGGCGCATACGAGCAGTACTTC.

In this sample, this clone turned up many times. DNA for the CDR3: TGTGCCAGCACTGGGGGGGCAGGAGAGACCCAGTACTTC. As protein: CASTGGAGETQYF. The chain carries TRBV7-9 and TRBJ2-5; a possible D gene is TRBD2 (7 bases). This CDR3 has 13 amino acids. V was trimmed by 7 bases and J by 4 bases, leaving 13 bases between them. Germline V gives CDR1 SEHNR, CDR2 FQNEAQ (reference sequence).

This clone was detected ten times or more. The chain joins TRBV27 to TRBJ2-1; TRBD2 matches at 8 bases. J lost 7 bases, V lost 1 base, and 12 bases had no gene match. Germline-derived CDR1 and CDR2 are MNHEY and SMNVEV (reference sequence). CDR3 length: 17 amino acids. The chain's CDR3 is CASSLYEIAGPMNEQFF. The DNA of the CDR3 is TGTGCCAGCAGTTTATACGAAATAGCGGGACCTATGAATGAGCAGTTCTTC.

This clone was seen repeatedly, ten times or more. This rearrangement joins TRBV11-3 to TRBJ2-2; tentative D call: TRBD1 (6 bases). Germline values: CDR1 SGHNT, CDR2 YENEEA. V shed 4 bases and J shed 4 bases, with 16 bases lying between them. The CDR3 is made up of 16 amino acids. The CDR3 sequence: CASSSGGVLGTGELFF. Written as DNA, the CDR3 is TGTGCCAGCAGCTCTGGGGGCGTACTAGGCACCGGGGAGCTGTTTTTT.

In its sample, this clone was seen many times. The chain combines TRBV7-3 with TRBJ2-3, with a weak D call TRBD1 (6 bases). Germline values: CDR1 SGHTA, CDR2 FQGTGA. V shed 5 bases and J shed 4 bases, with 13 bases lying between them. This CDR3 comprises 14 residues. The CDR3 here is CASSPGQSADTQYF. The CDR3 nucleotides are TGTGCCAGCAGCCCTGGACAGTCGGCAGATACGCAGTATTTT.

This clone was counted ten times or more. The chain uses TRBV5-6 and TRBJ2-7, with 12 bases lining up with TRBD2. Germline lookup yields CDR1 SGHDT and CDR2 YYEEEE. The V gene end was trimmed by 4 bases and the J gene end by 3 bases; junction bases not matched to a gene: 5. The CDR3 runs to 15 residues. The CDR3 reads CASSRAGLAGYEQYF. CDR3 coding DNA: TGTGCCAGCAGCCGCGCGGGACTAGCGGGCTACGAGCAGTACTTC. Supplemented by reference TRBV5-6 and TRBJ2-7, the full variable domain reads DAGVTQSPTHLIKTRGQQVTLRCSPKSGHDTVSWYQQALGQGPQFIFQYYEEEERQRGNFPDRFSGHQFPNYSSELNVNALLLGDSALYLCASSRAGLAGYEQYFGPGTRLTVT.

This clone was detected ten times or more. This chain connects TRBV30 to TRBJ1-2; 9 bases agree with TRBD1. V shed 2 bases and J 4 bases; nucleotides not matched to a gene: 11. Germline V CDR1 and CDR2: GTSNPN, SVGIG (reference sequence). This CDR3 region has 16 residues. CDR3 residues: CAWSLKGQGSAYGYTF. CDR3 nucleotides: TGTGCCTGGAGTCTTAAGGGACAGGGCAGCGCCTATGGCTACACCTTC.

This clone appeared many times. V and J are TRBV6-1 and TRBJ1-2; D might be TRBD1 (6 bases). The V and J ends lost 2 bases and 8 bases respectively, with 12 bases between them. The CDR3 covers 13 residues. Germline V gene lookup returns CDR1 MNHNS and CDR2 SASEGT. The CDR3 nucleotides are TGTGCCAGCAGTGAATGGCCAGGACAGGGCTACACCTTC. This sequence encodes CASSEWPGQGYTF.

This clone was recorded many times. V gene TRBV5-6 combines with J gene TRBJ2-7; TRBD2 matches at 12 bases. Trimming cost V 6 bases and J 7 bases; bases outside gene matches: 11. CDR3 length: 15 amino acids. Germline lookup yields CDR1 SGHDT and CDR2 YYEEEE. This chain's CDR3 is CASTRTSGISGEQYF. As DNA, the CDR3 is TGTGCCAGCACCCGGACTAGCGGGATCTCGGGTGAGCAGTACTTC. The full variable domain, rest sourced from reference TRBV5-6 and TRBJ2-7, is DAGVTQSPTHLIKTRGQQVTLRCSPKSGHDTVSWYQQALGQGPQFIFQYYEEEERQRGNFPDRFSGHQFPNYSSELNVNALLLGDSALYLCASTRTSGISGEQYFGPGTRLTVT.

This clone was detected ten times or more. V is TRBV19 and J is TRBJ2-3, with a weak D call TRBD1 (5 bases). This CDR3 contains 14 residues. From germline, CDR1 is LNHDA and CDR2 SQIVND (reference sequence). The V gene lost 6 bases and the J gene lost 3 bases, with 13 bases spanning the gap. Written as DNA, the CDR3 is TGTGCCAGTAGGCCTCTTACAGGAACAGATACGCAGTATTTT. Protein product: CASRPLTGTDTQYF.

At least ten counts were recorded for this clone. The chain joins TRBV7-6 to TRBJ2-5; D is possibly TRBD1 (6 bases). The CDR3 consists of 14 residues. The germline gives CDR1 SGHVS, CDR2 FNYEAQ. V lost 5 bases, J lost 2 bases, and 12 bases lay in between. Here the CDR3 reads CASSVTGNQETQYF. The CDR3 bases are TGTGCCAGCAGCGTCACAGGGAATCAAGAGACCCAGTACTTC.

This clone was recorded at least ten times. The rearrangement joins TRBV5-1 to TRBJ2-7; D possibly corresponds to TRBD1 (7 bases). Germline lookup yields CDR1 SGHRS and CDR2 YFSETQ. CDR3 size: 15 residues. With 0 bases removed from V and 2 bases from J, the gap between germline ends came to 12 bases. The DNA of the CDR3 is TGCGCCAGCAGCTTGGCCGGGGGACAGACCTACGAGCAGTACTTC. This sequence encodes CASSLAGGQTYEQYF.